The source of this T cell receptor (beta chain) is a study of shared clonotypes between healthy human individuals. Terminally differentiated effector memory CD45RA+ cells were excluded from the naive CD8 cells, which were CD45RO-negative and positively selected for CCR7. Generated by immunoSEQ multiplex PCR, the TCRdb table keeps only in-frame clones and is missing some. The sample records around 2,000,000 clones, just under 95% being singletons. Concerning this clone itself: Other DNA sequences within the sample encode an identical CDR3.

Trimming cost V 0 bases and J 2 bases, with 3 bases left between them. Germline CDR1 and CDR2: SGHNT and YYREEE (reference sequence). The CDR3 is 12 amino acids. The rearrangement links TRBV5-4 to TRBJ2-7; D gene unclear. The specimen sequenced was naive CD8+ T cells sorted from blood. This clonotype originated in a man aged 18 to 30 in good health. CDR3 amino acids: CASSLGAYEQYF. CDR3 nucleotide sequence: TGTGCCAGCAGCTTGGGTGCCTACGAGCAGTACTTC.